A selection of T cell receptor beta chains follows, all from one sample in a study of blood T cell repertoires in COVID-19. Profiled with immunoSEQ multiplex PCR; TCRdb holds only in-frame clones, not every one. This sample has around 140,000 clones; 65% to 85% occur once, and the top ten carry about 17%. Sequenced input: peripheral blood. The receptors originated from an elderly woman with acute or convalescent COVID-19. Each CDR3 is given with its conserved first and last residue. A D gene is named only where the DNA matches it firmly. Some rows mark clone size as missing; the rest say once, few, many or name a class of expanded clone.

d_call: -
v_call: TRBV11-2
j_call: TRBJ1-3
clone_size: few
cdr3_aa: CASSLAGAISGNTIYF
cdr3_nt: TGTGCCAGCAGCTTAGCTGGGGCCATCTCTGGAAACACCATATATTTT

d_call: TRBD2
v_call: TRBV7-2
j_call: TRBJ2-1
clone_size: -
cdr3_aa: CASSLRTSGSRNEQFF
cdr3_nt: TGTGCCAGCAGCTTACGGACTAGCGGGAGTCGGAATGAGCAGTTCTTC

d_call: TRBD1
v_call: TRBV7-2
j_call: TRBJ2-3
clone_size: -
cdr3_aa: CASSPGQGFTDTQYF
cdr3_nt: TGTGCCAGCAGCCCAGGACAGGGGTTCACAGATACGCAGTATTTT

d_call: -
v_call: TRBV2
j_call: TRBJ1-2
clone_size: -
cdr3_aa: CASSEGPSGYTF
cdr3_nt: TGTGCCAGCAGTGAAGGGCCGTCTGGCTACACCTTC

d_call: -
v_call: TRBV7-6
j_call: TRBJ1-1
clone_size: -
cdr3_aa: CASSLMGGDTEAFF
cdr3_nt: TGTGCCAGCAGCTTAATGGGCGGGGACACTGAAGCTTTCTTT

d_call: -
v_call: TRBV29-1
j_call: TRBJ1-2
clone_size: few
cdr3_aa: CSVEISRTGFGYTF
cdr3_nt: TGCAGCGTTGAAATATCTCGGACGGGATTTGGCTACACCTTC

d_call: -
v_call: TRBV9
j_call: TRBJ2-1
clone_size: -
cdr3_aa: CASSRDSASYNEQFF
cdr3_nt: TGTGCCAGCAGCCGAGACAGCGCATCCTACAATGAGCAGTTCTTC

d_call: -
v_call: TRBV15
j_call: TRBJ1-5
clone_size: once
cdr3_aa: CATSSGGGSQPIGDLNQPQHF
cdr3_nt: TGTGCCACCAGCAGTGGAGGTGGATCACAGCCGATCGGGGATCTCAATCAGCCCCAGCATTTT

d_call: TRBD1
v_call: TRBV7-2
j_call: TRBJ2-7
clone_size: -
cdr3_aa: CASSLERVGQGPYEQYF
cdr3_nt: TGTGCCAGCAGCTTAGAACGGGTCGGACAGGGGCCCTACGAGCAGTACTTC

d_call: TRBD1
v_call: TRBV19
j_call: TRBJ1-1
clone_size: -
cdr3_aa: CASTRGQTNTEAFF
cdr3_nt: TGTGCCAGTACCCGGGGACAGACGAACACTGAAGCTTTCTTT

d_call: TRBD1
v_call: TRBV5-5
j_call: TRBJ1-6
clone_size: -
cdr3_aa: CASSLIGDRANSPLHF
cdr3_nt: TGTGCCAGCAGCTTGATCGGGGACAGGGCTAATTCACCCCTCCACTTT

d_call: -
v_call: TRBV19
j_call: TRBJ2-1
clone_size: -
cdr3_aa: CASSMGGSRRDNEQFF
cdr3_nt: TGTGCCAGTAGTATGGGCGGGTCCCGACGGGACAATGAGCAGTTCTTC

d_call: -
v_call: TRBV18
j_call: TRBJ2-7
clone_size: -
cdr3_aa: CASSPGQTYEQYF
cdr3_nt: TGTGCCAGCTCACCCGGACAAACCTACGAGCAGTACTTC

d_call: -
v_call: TRBV5-1
j_call: TRBJ2-7
clone_size: few
cdr3_aa: CASSLAGDSYEQYF
cdr3_nt: TGCGCCAGCAGCTTAGCGGGTGACTCCTACGAGCAGTACTTC

d_call: TRBD1
v_call: TRBV6-5
j_call: TRBJ1-1
clone_size: -
cdr3_aa: CASSTGGYTEAFF
cdr3_nt: TGTGCCAGCAGCACAGGGGGATACACTGAAGCTTTCTTT

d_call: -
v_call: TRBV7-2
j_call: TRBJ1-6
clone_size: -
cdr3_aa: CASSSSLQGPLHF
cdr3_nt: TGTGCCAGCAGCTCGAGCTTACAGGGTCCCCTCCACTTT

d_call: TRBD2
v_call: TRBV5-4
j_call: TRBJ2-2
clone_size: once
cdr3_aa: CASSILAGAQTGELFF
cdr3_nt: TGTGCCAGCAGTATACTAGCGGGAGCACAAACCGGGGAGCTGTTTTTT

d_call: TRBD2
v_call: TRBV13
j_call: TRBJ2-7
clone_size: -
cdr3_aa: CASSRGEGLYEQYF
cdr3_nt: TGTGCCAGCAGCCGCGGGGAGGGGCTCTACGAGCAGTACTTC

d_call: TRBD1
v_call: TRBV4-1
j_call: TRBJ1-2
clone_size: -
cdr3_aa: CASTPTGGYTDYTF
cdr3_nt: TGCGCCAGCACCCCGACAGGGGGTTACACGGACTACACCTTC

d_call: -
v_call: TRBV6-1
j_call: TRBJ1-1
clone_size: -
cdr3_aa: CASSEAETTWTEAFF
cdr3_nt: TGTGCCAGCAGTGAAGCCGAAACCACTTGGACTGAAGCTTTCTTT

d_call: -
v_call: TRBV5-1
j_call: TRBJ2-2
clone_size: -
cdr3_aa: CASSLGFGERGTGELFF
cdr3_nt: TGCGCCAGCAGCTTGGGTTTCGGGGAAAGAGGCACCGGGGAGCTGTTTTTT

d_call: -
v_call: TRBV2
j_call: TRBJ2-4
clone_size: -
cdr3_aa: CASRVGHLPKNIQYF
cdr3_nt: TGTGCCAGCAGGGTGGGCCATCTGCCCAAAAACATTCAGTACTTC

d_call: TRBD1
v_call: TRBV29-1
j_call: TRBJ2-3
clone_size: -
cdr3_aa: CSVPTGGTDTQYF
cdr3_nt: TGCAGCGTTCCGACAGGGGGCACAGATACGCAGTATTTT

d_call: -
v_call: TRBV7-2
j_call: TRBJ2-3
clone_size: -
cdr3_aa: CASSSRVADTQYF
cdr3_nt: TGTGCCAGCAGCTCCCGGGTCGCAGATACGCAGTATTTT

d_call: -
v_call: TRBV6-5
j_call: TRBJ2-2
clone_size: -
cdr3_aa: CASRPTLTGELFF
cdr3_nt: TGTGCCAGCAGGCCGACACTCACCGGGGAGCTGTTTTTT

d_call: -
v_call: TRBV29-1
j_call: TRBJ1-1
clone_size: -
cdr3_aa: CSVDQGGTEAFF
cdr3_nt: TGCAGCGTTGATCAGGGTGGCACTGAAGCTTTCTTT

d_call: TRBD1
v_call: TRBV6-5
j_call: TRBJ1-2
clone_size: -
cdr3_aa: CASSYGTGPYGYTF
cdr3_nt: TGTGCCAGCAGCTATGGGACAGGGCCCTATGGCTACACCTTC

d_call: -
v_call: TRBV4-3
j_call: TRBJ1-2
clone_size: -
cdr3_aa: CASSQDARRNYGYTF
cdr3_nt: TGCGCCAGCAGCCAAGATGCCAGGAGGAACTATGGCTACACCTTC

d_call: -
v_call: TRBV6-1
j_call: TRBJ1-6
clone_size: -
cdr3_aa: CASSEWGVPRSPLHF
cdr3_nt: TGTGCCAGCAGTGAATGGGGGGTCCCTCGTTCACCCCTCCACTTT